The 17 T cell receptor beta chains listed next were all sequenced from one sample in a study of blood T cell repertoires in COVID-19. Produced via immunoSEQ multiplex PCR; TCRdb's table is partial and in-frame only. The sample gives around 170,000 clones, around 83% of which show up once; approximately 6.1% is in the top ten. The sample consisted of peripheral blood. These receptors all stem from a woman in her forties with acute or convalescent COVID-19.

In its sample, this clone was seen once. The CDR3 is CASSQSGGRYNEQFF. CDR3 nucleotide sequence: TGTGCCAGCAGCCAATCGGGCGGGAGGTACAATGAGCAGTTCTTC. This chain uses TRBV3-1 (or the pseudogene TRBV3-2) with TRBJ2-1; 8 bases map to TRBD2. The CDR3 extends over 15 amino acids. Germline trimming cut 2 bases from V and 4 bases from J; bases unmatched to any gene: 4. CDR1 LGHDT and CDR2 YNNKEL come from the germline V gene (reference sequence).

The genes are TRBV10-1 and TRBJ2-3, with D maybe TRBD2 (5 bases). This CDR3 has 13 amino acids. Germline lookup yields CDR1 WNHNN and CDR2 SYGVQD (reference sequence). With 6 bases removed from V and 5 bases from J, the gap between germline ends came to 12 bases. The CDR3 DNA reads TGCGCCAGCAGGAACCGGGCGGGAGATACGCAGTATTTT. Protein sequence: CASRNRAGDTQYF.

The chain links TRBV15 to TRBJ2-1; D is perhaps TRBD2 (6 bases). The V gene's germline CDR1 is LNHNV and CDR2 YYDKDF (reference sequence). The ends were cut back, 0 bases at V and 6 bases at J, with 12 bases in the middle. This CDR3 spans 15 amino acids. The CDR3 DNA follows: TGTGCCACCAGCAGAGACCCCGCGGGGTTCAATGAGCAGTTCTTC. Translation: CATSRDPAGFNEQFF.

The chain combines TRBV20-1 with TRBJ1-2; D remains ambiguous. The CDR3 contains 12 residues. Trimming stripped 3 bases from V and 6 bases from J, with 11 bases between. CDR1 and CDR2 from the germline V gene are DFQATT and SNEGSKA (reference sequence). CDR3 DNA: TGCAGTGCTAGTAACCGGGGAGATGGCTACACCTTC. It is translated as CSASNRGDGYTF.

This clone has more than one count but fewer than ten. The rearrangement joins TRBV3-1 (or the pseudogene TRBV3-2) to TRBJ1-6; D is possibly TRBD1 (6 bases). The germline V gene encodes CDR1 LGHDT and CDR2 YNNKEL (reference sequence). Trimming pared 4 bases from V and 7 bases from J, leaving 8 bases between. There are 13 residues in the CDR3. The CDR3: CASSPTGNSPLHF. As DNA, the CDR3 is TGTGCCAGCAGCCCGACAGGAAATTCACCCCTCCACTTT.

The chain joins TRBV28 to TRBJ2-5; 7 bases are shared with TRBD1. The CDR3 totals 16 residues. The V segment lost 3 bases and the J segment 0 bases; nucleotides outside the gene matches: 7. Germline values: CDR1 MDHEN, CDR2 SYDVKM. For the CDR3, the DNA is TGTGCCAGCAGTTTCCCGGGACAGAGCTACCAAGAGACCCAGTACTTC. Amino acid sequence: CASSFPGQSYQETQYF. The variable domain in full, with the rest retrieved from reference TRBV28 and TRBJ2-5, is DVKVTQSSRYLVKRTGEKVFLECVQDMDHENMFWYRQDPGLGLRLIYFSYDVKMKEKGDIPEGYSVSREKKERFSLILESASTNQTSMYLCASSFPGQSYQETQYFGPGTRLLVL.

The chain carries TRBV6-4 and TRBJ2-7, with no clear D. V lost 2 bases to trimming and J lost 1 base, with 15 bases between them. The germline V gene has CDR1 MRHNA and CDR2 SNTAGT. CDR3 length: 16 residues. This CDR3 reads CASSDVRDSGSYEQYF. The CDR3 nucleotides are TGTGCCAGCAGTGACGTCCGAGACTCGGGTTCCTACGAGCAGTACTTC.

The CDR3 DNA is TGTGCCAGCAGTGGCGCCTACGAGCAGTACTTC. Translating it yields CASSGAYEQYF. The chain employs TRBV2 and TRBJ2-7; no clear D gene. The CDR3 contains 11 residues. Germline V gene sequence: CDR1 SNHLY, CDR2 FYNNEI. Trimming took 4 bases from V and 2 from J, leaving 3 bases between them.

This chain connects TRBV5-1 to TRBJ2-3; 10 nucleotides match TRBD1. The CDR3 has 16 residues. The V gene end was trimmed by 0 bases and the J gene end by 4 bases; junction bases not matched to a gene: 5. Per germline, CDR1 SGHRS and CDR2 YFSETQ. CDR3 loop: CASSLAGTGVPDTQYF. CDR3 DNA: TGCGCCAGCAGCTTGGCCGGGACAGGGGTTCCAGATACGCAGTATTTT.

The chain employs TRBV5-1 and TRBJ1-5; 10 bases match TRBD1. The junction had 7 bases not matched to a gene; V was cut back by 4 bases and J by 6 bases. CDR1 and CDR2 from the germline V gene are SGHRS and YFSETQ. The CDR3 contains 15 residues. For the CDR3, the DNA is TGCGCCAGCAGCGCCGACGGGACAGGGGTTCAGCCCCAGCATTTT. It is translated as CASSADGTGVQPQHF.

In its sample, this clone was seen once. This chain joins TRBV12-3 or TRBV12-4 and TRBJ1-5, with D perhaps matching TRBD1 (5 bases). CDR3 length equals 11 residues. V shed 3 bases and J shed 14 bases, with 11 bases lying between them. CDR3 in DNA: TGTGCCAGCAGTTTTGGCAGGGTAAAGCATTTT. Translation gives CASSFGRVKHF.

This CDR3 reads CASSDSGGPNTEAFF. The CDR3 DNA follows: TGTGCCAGCAGTGACTCGGGGGGACCGAACACTGAAGCTTTCTTT. The chain has TRBV6-4 and TRBJ1-1; a weak D match, TRBD1 (5 bases). V was pared by 0 bases and J by 1 base, with 9 bases between. Germline CDR1 reads MRHNA; CDR2 reads SNTAGT. The CDR3 length is 15 residues.

Note on this clone: A junction boundary mismatches the germline segment, possibly from a read error. The V gene is TRBV6-5, the J gene TRBJ2-7; 8 nucleotides agree with TRBD2. CDR1 MNHEY and CDR2 SVGAGI come from the germline V gene. This CDR3 contains 15 residues. Written as DNA, the CDR3 is TGTGCCAGCAGTTACAGCGGGGGACACTCCTCCGAGCAGTACTTC. Amino acids: CASSYSGGHSSEQYF.

The rearrangement uses TRBV6-5 and TRBJ1-1; tentatively, D is TRBD1 (5 bases). Germline CDR1 and CDR2: MNHEY and SVGAGI. With 7 bases removed from V and 10 bases from J, the gap between germline ends came to 19 bases. The CDR3 runs to 13 residues. The CDR3 nucleotides read TGTGCCAGCACTCAGGAAGGGGAGGTGGTAGCTTTCTTT. Its translation is CASTQEGEVVAFF.

The chain has TRBV4-1 and TRBJ2-1; 13 nucleotides line up with TRBD2. This CDR3 region has 17 residues. Germline trimming cut 1 base from V and 4 bases from J; bases unmatched to any gene: 4. Germline values: CDR1 MGHRA, CDR2 YSYEKL. The CDR3 bases are TGCGCCAGCAGCCAAGGAGGACTAGCGGGGGTGTACAATGAGCAGTTCTTC. Translated, it gives CASSQGGLAGVYNEQFF.

V usage is TRBV18 and J usage is TRBJ2-1, with 10 positions matching TRBD1. Unmatched junction bases numbered 9, after V lost 7 bases and J lost 0 bases. Germline V gene data show CDR1 as KGHSH and CDR2 as LQKENI. This CDR3 has 17 residues. In DNA form, the CDR3 reads TGTGCCAGCTACGGGACAGGGGCGAAAAGCTCCTACAATGAGCAGTTCTTC. Its protein is CASYGTGAKSSYNEQFF. The variable domain in full, with the rest retrieved from reference TRBV18 and TRBJ2-1, is NAGVMQNPRHLVRRRGQEARLRCSPMKGHSHVYWYRQLPEEGLKFMVYLQKENIIDESGMPKERFSAEFPKEGPSILRIQQVVRGDSAAYFCASYGTGAKSSYNEQFFGPGTRLTVL.

This clone appeared once. The chain carries TRBV7-6 and TRBJ1-3; tentative D call: TRBD1 (6 bases). From germline, CDR1 is SGHVS and CDR2 FNYEAQ. The CDR3 sequence is 14 residues long. V shed 5 bases and J shed 2 bases, with 10 bases lying between them. The CDR3 is CASSLGGPGNTIYF. DNA of the CDR3: TGTGCCAGCAGCCTAGGGGGGCCTGGAAACACCATATATTTT.